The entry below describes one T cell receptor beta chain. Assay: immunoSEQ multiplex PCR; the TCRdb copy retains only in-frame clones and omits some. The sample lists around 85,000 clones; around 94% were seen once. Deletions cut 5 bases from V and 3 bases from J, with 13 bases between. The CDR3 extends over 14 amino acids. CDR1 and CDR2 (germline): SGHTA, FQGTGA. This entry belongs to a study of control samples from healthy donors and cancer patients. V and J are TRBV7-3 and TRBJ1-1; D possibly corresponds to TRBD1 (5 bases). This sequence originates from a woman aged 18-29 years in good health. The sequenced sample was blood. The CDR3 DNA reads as TGTGCCAGCAGCCCCCGTCCGGGGGACACTGAAGCTTTCTTT. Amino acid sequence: CASSPRPGDTEAFF.